The clone carrying this T cell receptor (beta chain) has ten or more counts. Germline loops: CDR1 SGHDT, CDR2 YYEEEE. The ends were cut back, 4 bases at V and 0 bases at J, with 10 bases in the middle. The CDR3 spans 14 residues. Using its own MiXCR run on the RT-PCR reads, TCRdb lists one record per CDR3 protein. The sample contains 190,000 or so distinct CDR3 sequences, around 40% of which appear only once. This entry is derived from a study of patients and donors after allogeneic stem cell transplantation. This TCR came from a human donor who was either an allogeneic HSCT recipient or a stem cell or donor lymphocyte infusion donor (not recorded which). It is not recorded whose cells these are; they may come from a transplant donor. The sample taken for sequencing was blood, either unsorted or a sorted T cell fraction (not recorded which). The chain links TRBV5-6 to TRBJ1-2; D is perhaps TRBD1 (5 bases). This CDR3 is CASSTGTSNYGYTF. In DNA form, the CDR3 reads TGTGCCAGCAGCACCGGGACCTCTAACTATGGCTACACCTTC. The full variable domain, completed using reference TRBV5-6 and TRBJ1-2, is DAGVTQSPTHLIKTRGQQVTLRCSPKSGHDTVSWYQQALGQGPQFIFQYYEEEERQRGNFPDRFSGHQFPNYSSELNVNALLLGDSALYLCASSTGTSNYGYTFGSGTRLTVV.